These 30 T cell receptor beta chains came from one sample sequenced in a study of blood T cell repertoires in COVID-19. This table comes from immunoSEQ multiplex PCR, and its TCRdb copy is limited to in-frame clones, with some not included. This sample has 140,000 to 150,000 clones; approximately 89% occur once, and the top ten carry around 1.6%. Sequences were obtained from peripheral blood. Receptors were obtained from a human donor in a cohort sampled during active COVID-19.

The chain couples TRBV5-8 to TRBJ2-7; D is possibly TRBD2 (5 bases). V dropped 4 bases and J dropped 2 bases, with 10 bases sitting between them. From germline, CDR1 is SGHTS and CDR2 YDEGEE. The CDR3 loop spans 13 amino acids. The CDR3 sequence: CASSPDFTYEQYF. The CDR3 region has the DNA TGTGCCAGCAGCCCGGACTTTACCTACGAGCAGTACTTC.

The J gene is TRBJ2-5, the V gene TRBV19; D is possibly TRBD1 (6 bases). Trimming shortened V by 9 bases and J by 1 base, and 15 bases separated the two germline ends. The CDR3 has 14 residues. The germline CDR1 and CDR2 sequences are LNHDA and SQIVND (reference sequence). CDR3 region: CASNLGRGQETQYF. CDR3 DNA sequence: TGTGCCAGCAATTTGGGCAGGGGCCAAGAGACCCAGTACTTC. The full variable domain, its missing parts supplied by reference TRBV19 and TRBJ2-5, is DGGITQSPKYLFRKEGQNVTLSCEQNLNHDAMYWYRQDPGQGLRLIYYSQIVNDFQKGDIAEGYSVSREKKESFPLTVTSAQKNPTAFYLCASNLGRGQETQYFGPGTRLLVL.

The chain joins TRBV3-1 (or the pseudogene TRBV3-2) to TRBJ1-1; possible D gene TRBD1, 6 bases. The CDR3 consists of 14 residues. V was cut by 2 bases and J by 5 bases, with 12 bases left in between. Germline CDR1 LGHDT, CDR2 YNNKEL (reference sequence). CDR3 DNA: TGTGCCAGCAGCCAAAGGCAAAGGGGGACTGAAGCTTTCTTT. As protein: CASSQRQRGTEAFF.

The V gene is TRBV28, the J gene TRBJ2-5; no clear D gene. CDR3 length equals 14 residues. The V gene lost 5 bases and the J gene lost 2 bases, with 12 bases spanning the gap. CDR1 and CDR2 from the germline V gene are MDHEN and SYDVKM. This CDR3 reads CASSKTPSQETQYF. In DNA form, the CDR3 reads TGTGCCAGCAGTAAGACTCCTTCACAAGAGACCCAGTACTTC.

V gene TRBV29-1 combines with J gene TRBJ1-6; D is possibly TRBD1 (5 bases). V lost 4 bases and J 6 bases, leaving 10 bases between the germline ends. The CDR3 loop spans 13 amino acids. Germline CDR1 reads SQVTM; CDR2 reads ANQGSEA. The CDR3 sequence: CSVGQGVNSPLHF. Here the CDR3 DNA reads TGCAGCGTTGGGCAGGGCGTTAATTCACCCCTCCACTTT.

The gene calls are TRBV7-9 and TRBJ2-5; tentative D call: TRBD1 (6 bases). V lost 5 bases, J lost 8 bases, and 15 bases lay in between. Germline V gene sequence: CDR1 SEHNR, CDR2 FQNEAQ (reference sequence). The CDR3 loop spans 13 amino acids. The CDR3 DNA follows: TGTGCCAGCAGCAAGACAGGCGAAGGAACCCAGTACTTC. It encodes CASSKTGEGTQYF.

The table lists this clone with a count of one. The chain employs TRBV3-1 (or the pseudogene TRBV3-2) and TRBJ1-5; D unclear. The ends were cut back, 3 bases at V and 1 base at J, with 7 bases in the middle. The length of the CDR3 is 14 residues. The germline CDR1 and CDR2 sequences are LGHDT and YNNKEL (reference sequence). CDR3 in DNA: TGTGCCAGCAGCCAGCAGGCGAGCAATCAGCCCCAGCATTTT. Encoded protein: CASSQQASNQPQHF.

V usage is TRBV21-1 and J usage is TRBJ1-2; no check of the table's D call, TRBD1, against the DNA was made. TRBV21-1 is marked as a pseudogene. The CDR3 totals 14 residues. Here the CDR3 reads CASSNRRGLGGYTF. The CDR3 DNA reads as TGTGCCAGCAGCAACCGAAGGGGGCTGGGGGGCTACACCTTC.

The V gene is TRBV9, the J gene TRBJ2-2; D might be TRBD1 (6 bases). Trimming took 0 bases from V and 4 from J, leaving 13 bases between them. Per germline, CDR1 SGDLS and CDR2 YYNGEE. This CDR3 has 16 amino acids. CDR3 residues: CASSVVGGWGTGELFF. Here the CDR3 DNA reads TGTGCCAGCAGCGTAGTTGGGGGCTGGGGCACCGGGGAGCTGTTTTTT. Filled out from reference TRBV9 and TRBJ2-2, the complete variable domain reads DSGVTQTPKHLITATGQRVTLRCSPRSGDLSVYWYQQSLDQGLQFLIQYYNGEERAKGNILERFSAQQFPDLHSELNLSSLELGDSALYFCASSVVGGWGTGELFFGEGSRLTVL.

This chain uses TRBV2 with TRBJ2-7; TRBD1 agrees at 7 bases. The CDR3 has 12 amino acids. Germline V gives CDR1 SNHLY, CDR2 FYNNEI. After removal of 7 bases from V and 1 base from J, the junction contained 1 base not matched to a gene. CDR3 nucleotides: TGTGCCAGCACGGGACAGTCCTACGAGCAGTACTTC. It is translated as CASTGQSYEQYF.

The CDR3 reads CASSPRLADTSYNEQFF. CDR3 sequence (DNA): TGTGCCAGCAGCCCCAGACTAGCGGATACCTCCTACAATGAGCAGTTCTTC. The gene calls are TRBV7-9 and TRBJ2-1, with 9 bases fitting TRBD2. V lost 5 bases, J lost 0 bases, and 8 bases stayed unmatched. The CDR3 spans 17 residues. CDR1 is SEHNR and CDR2 is FQNEAQ in the germline V gene (reference sequence).

The J gene is TRBJ1-1, the V gene TRBV4-1, with D maybe TRBD1 (5 bases). Per the germline V gene, CDR1 is MGHRA and CDR2 is YSYEKL. The CDR3 spans 14 residues. V lost 0 bases, J lost 2 bases, and 7 bases lay in between. The CDR3 region has the DNA TGCGCCAGCAGCCAAGAAGGACATAACACTGAAGCTTTCTTT. It is translated as CASSQEGHNTEAFF.

The rearrangement joins TRBV10-3 to TRBJ1-2; perhaps TRBD1 as D (5 bases). This CDR3 spans 18 amino acids. Trimming left V 0 bases short and J 5 bases short, with 22 bases between. Germline V lookup: CDR1 ENHRY, CDR2 SYGVKD. The DNA of the CDR3 is TGTGCCATCAGTGAGTCGACGACAGTTAACCCCTTTCCTTATGGCTACACCTTC. As protein: CAISESTTVNPFPYGYTF.

The chain has TRBV6-5 and TRBJ1-2; D possibly corresponds to TRBD1 (6 bases). There are 11 residues in the CDR3. With 6 bases removed from V and 8 bases from J, the gap between germline ends came to 10 bases. Germline V gene sequence: CDR1 MNHEY, CDR2 SVGAGI. This CDR3 is CASRYREGYTF. DNA for the CDR3: TGTGCCAGCAGATACAGGGAGGGCTACACCTTC.

CDR3 amino acids: CASSPIAGGYEQYF. The CDR3 DNA follows: TGTGCCAGCAGCCCGATAGCGGGGGGGTACGAGCAGTACTTC. This sequence joins TRBV3-1 (or the pseudogene TRBV3-2) and TRBJ2-7; 11 bases line up with TRBD2. Germline trimming cut 4 bases from V and 4 bases from J; bases unmatched to any gene: 3. This CDR3 has 14 residues. The germline gives CDR1 LGHDT, CDR2 YNNKEL (reference sequence).

The gene calls are TRBV6-2 or TRBV6-3 and TRBJ2-3; D is unresolved. The CDR3 spans 14 residues. Per the germline V gene, CDR1 is MNHEY and CDR2 is SVGEGT. V was clipped by 2 bases and J by 2 bases, with 8 bases between them. The DNA for the CDR3 is TGTGCCAGCAGTTACCGCTGGGCCACAGATACGCAGTATTTT. It yields the protein CASSYRWATDTQYF.

The chain links TRBV4-1 to TRBJ1-4, with unresolved D. Trimming took 3 bases from V and 8 from J, leaving 16 bases between them. CDR1 is MGHRA, CDR2 YSYEKL, per germline. The CDR3 is made up of 15 amino acids. The CDR3 DNA reads as TGCGCCAGCAGCCAGGTGCAAGCCCCGCGGGAAAAACTGTTTTTT. This gives the protein CASSQVQAPREKLFF.

This chain links TRBV28 with TRBJ2-4; 12 positions match TRBD2. CDR1 is MDHEN, CDR2 SYDVKM, per germline. V lost 3 bases to trimming and J lost 0 bases; unmatched junction nucleotides: 12. The CDR3 loop spans 20 amino acids. CDR3 in DNA: TGTGCCAGCAGTTTGCCGACAACTAGCGGGGGGCGATTAGCCAAAAACATTCAGTACTTC. It specifies CASSLPTTSGGRLAKNIQYF.

This rearrangement joins TRBV24-1 to TRBJ2-3; a weak D match, TRBD2 (6 bases). The germline V and J ends were trimmed by 5 bases and 2 bases, with 13 bases remaining between them. The V gene's germline CDR1 is KGHDR and CDR2 SFDVKD. This CDR3 has 15 amino acids. The CDR3 loop is CATSGPGVDTDTQYF. The CDR3 DNA reads as TGTGCCACCAGTGGTCCGGGGGTCGACACAGATACGCAGTATTTT.

This chain joins TRBV9 and TRBJ2-3; tentatively, D is TRBD2 (6 bases). V was cut by 0 bases and J by 2 bases, with 13 bases left in between. The CDR3 length is 16 residues. Per germline, CDR1 SGDLS and CDR2 YYNGEE. DNA of the CDR3: TGTGCCAGCAGCGTAGACGGGGACTTAACCACAGATACGCAGTATTTT. Translation gives CASSVDGDLTTDTQYF. Together with reference TRBV9 and TRBJ2-3, the CDR3 gives the full variable domain: DSGVTQTPKHLITATGQRVTLRCSPRSGDLSVYWYQQSLDQGLQFLIQYYNGEERAKGNILERFSAQQFPDLHSELNLSSLELGDSALYFCASSVDGDLTTDTQYFGPGTRLTVL.

The J gene is TRBJ1-2, the V gene TRBV7-2; no firm D call. The CDR3 runs to 13 residues. Germline CDR1 reads SGHTA; CDR2 reads FQGNSA. The V end was cut by 5 bases, the J end by 7 bases, with 14 bases between. The CDR3 DNA reads TGTGCCAGCAGCCGATTCACCCGGGGTGGCTACACCTTC. Its protein is CASSRFTRGGYTF.

The chain employs TRBV2 and TRBJ2-5; D unresolved. Germline CDR1 is SNHLY and CDR2 is FYNNEI. V dropped 2 bases and J dropped 5 bases, with 3 bases sitting between them. This CDR3 comprises 11 residues. The CDR3 spells CASSEQETQYF. In DNA, the CDR3 is TGTGCCAGCAGTGAACAGGAGACCCAGTACTTC.

The CDR3 protein is CASSEYRKETQYF. The CDR3 coding sequence is TGTGCCAGCAGTGAATACAGAAAAGAGACCCAGTACTTC. The chain employs TRBV2 and TRBJ2-5; no firm D call. CDR1 and CDR2 from the germline V gene are SNHLY and FYNNEI. The CDR3 sequence is 13 residues long. Deletions cut 2 bases from V and 3 bases from J, with 7 bases between.

The chain is built from TRBV5-4 and TRBJ2-7; TRBD1 aligns across 7 bases. Per germline, CDR1 SGHNT and CDR2 YYREEE (reference sequence). V was clipped by 4 bases and J by 1 base; unmatched bases: 8. The CDR3 sequence is 15 residues long. In DNA form, the CDR3 reads TGTGCCAGCAGCCCTCCGGGACAGTCATCCTACGAGCAGTACTTC. Encoded protein: CASSPPGQSSYEQYF.

The CDR3 loop is CASSYTGEQYF. The CDR3 nucleotides are TGTGCCAGCAGTTATACGGGCGAGCAGTACTTC. The chain carries TRBV6-5 and TRBJ2-7; D not resolved. Trimming left V 3 bases short and J 6 bases short, with 6 bases between. The CDR3 has 11 residues. CDR1 and CDR2 (germline): MNHEY, SVGAGI.

V and J are TRBV7-3 and TRBJ2-3, with 11 bases that match TRBD2. Trimming at V came to 5 bases and at J to 0 bases, leaving 4 bases not matched to a gene. The CDR3 length is 16 residues. Germline V gene data show CDR1 as SGHTA and CDR2 as FQGTGA. The CDR3 DNA follows: TGTGCCAGCAGCGCGACTAGCGGGACAAGCACAGATACGCAGTATTTT. Amino acids: CASSATSGTSTDTQYF.

This chain joins TRBV2 and TRBJ1-4, with TRBD1 matching 8 bases. After removal of 5 bases from V and 8 bases from J, the junction contained 7 bases not matched to a gene. This CDR3 is 14 amino acids long. Germline V gives CDR1 SNHLY, CDR2 FYNNEI. This CDR3 reads CASSIDRGSEKLFF. CDR3 sequence (DNA): TGTGCCAGCAGTATCGACAGGGGAAGCGAAAAACTGTTTTTT.

The V and J genes are TRBV13 and TRBJ2-7; 8 bases are shared with TRBD2. Germline V gene sequence: CDR1 PRHDT, CDR2 FYEKMQ (reference sequence). This CDR3 has 15 residues. V shed 0 bases and J 1 base; nucleotides not matched to a gene: 2. This chain's CDR3 is CASSLGASGSYEQYF. CDR3 bases: TGTGCCAGCAGCTTAGGGGCTAGCGGGTCCTACGAGCAGTACTTC.

The V call is TRBV6-4, the J call TRBJ1-6, with TRBD1 matching 9 bases. CDR1 is MRHNA, CDR2 SNTAGT, per germline. CDR3 length equals 14 residues. V dropped 6 bases and J dropped 5; count of bases not matched to a gene: 2. The CDR3 loop is CASRGTGNNSPLHF. In DNA form, the CDR3 reads TGTGCCAGCAGGGGGACAGGGAATAATTCACCCCTCCACTTT.

The CDR3, as DNA: TGCGCCAGCAGCTTGCGGGTCAGGGTGGGAATAAATGAAAAACTGTTTTTT. Protein: CASSLRVRVGINEKLFF. V gene TRBV5-1 combines with J gene TRBJ1-4; D may be TRBD1 (5 bases). Trimming removed 1 base from V and 5 bases from J, with 18 bases in between. The CDR3 has 17 amino acids. Germline CDR1 is SGHRS and CDR2 is YFSETQ. The full variable domain, in which reference TRBV5-1 and TRBJ1-4 provide the parts outside the CDR3, is KAGVTQTPRYLIKTRGQQVTLSCSPISGHRSVSWYQQTPGQGLQFLFEYFSETQRNKGNFPGRFSGRQFSNSRSEMNVSTLELGDSALYLCASSLRVRVGINEKLFFGSGTQLSVL.